Presented here are 21 T cell receptor beta chains from one specimen sequenced in a study of PD-L1 blockade in urothelial cancer. TCRdb's table, derived via immunoSEQ multiplex PCR, lists solely in-frame clones and lacks some. The table includes tens of thousands of clones, around 80% detected once. The source material was PBMCs, sampled around atezolizumab (anti-PD-L1) treatment. The receptors stem from a man in his 70s with urothelial cancer.

The genes are TRBV27 and TRBJ2-5; 10 nucleotides line up with TRBD2. The germline CDR1 and CDR2 sequences are MNHEY and SMNVEV (reference sequence). The CDR3 consists of 17 residues. V was clipped by 6 bases and J by 9 bases; unmatched bases: 19. The CDR3 loop reads CASRPNSGTSEARSQYF. For the CDR3, the DNA is TGTGCCAGCAGGCCGAATTCCGGGACTAGCGAGGCCAGGTCCCAGTACTTC.

The chain is built from TRBV7-2 and TRBJ1-2; D remains ambiguous. The germline V gene encodes CDR1 SGHTA and CDR2 FQGNSA. This CDR3 comprises 13 residues. Trimming took off 1 base at V and 0 bases at J, with 3 bases between the two ends. The CDR3 bases are TGTGCCAGCAGCTTAGGAGCTAACTATGGCTACACCTTC. Translated: CASSLGANYGYTF.

CDR3 protein: CASKSPGVGGTEAFF. The DNA for the CDR3 is TGTGCCAGCAAATCGCCCGGGGTGGGGGGCACTGAAGCTTTCTTT. This rearrangement joins TRBV6-5 to TRBJ1-1; a possible D gene is TRBD1 (5 bases). This CDR3 has 15 amino acids. Germline-derived CDR1 and CDR2 are MNHEY and SVGAGI. V gave up 7 bases and J gave up 4 bases, with 19 bases separating them.

The CDR3 loop is CASSPQTGVGWDTEAFF. In DNA, the CDR3 is TGTGCCAGCTCACCCCAAACAGGGGTCGGGTGGGACACTGAAGCTTTCTTT. The chain couples TRBV18 to TRBJ1-1, with 7 bases fitting TRBD1. CDR3 length equals 17 residues. Germline V gene sequence: CDR1 KGHSH, CDR2 LQKENI. After removal of 3 bases from V and 3 bases from J, the junction contained 13 bases not matched to a gene. Drawing the rest from reference TRBV18 and TRBJ1-1, the complete variable domain is NAGVMQNPRHLVRRRGQEARLRCSPMKGHSHVYWYRQLPEEGLKFMVYLQKENIIDESGMPKERFSAEFPKEGPSILRIQQVVRGDSAAYFCASSPQTGVGWDTEAFFGQGTRLTVV.

The genes are TRBV6-5 and TRBJ1-2; no clear D. The CDR3 is 13 amino acids. Trimming left V 2 bases short and J 8 bases short, with 12 bases between. Germline assignment: CDR1 MNHEY and CDR2 SVGAGI. The CDR3 region has the DNA TGTGCCAGCAGTTACAAGGTGGCGGAAGGCTACACCTTC. It codes for CASSYKVAEGYTF.

This clone occurred once. This chain's CDR3 is CASSFGSGQGAGSNQPQHF. The CDR3 nucleotides read TGTGCCAGCAGCTTTGGGTCGGGACAGGGGGCTGGTAGCAATCAGCCCCAGCATTTT. The chain employs TRBV5-5 and TRBJ1-5; TRBD1 aligns across 12 bases. Trimming removed 2 bases from V and 0 bases from J; junction bases left unmatched: 9. CDR1 SGHKS and CDR2 YYEKEE come from the germline V gene (reference sequence). The CDR3 loop spans 19 amino acids.

V is TRBV18 and J is TRBJ1-1; possible D gene TRBD1, 6 bases. The CDR3 sequence is 16 residues long. The V gene's germline CDR1 is KGHSH and CDR2 LQKENI. The V end lost 6 bases, the J end lost 4 bases, and 21 bases lay between the germline ends. DNA for the CDR3: TGTGCCAGCTCCCTACAAGGTCCGAGAGGGGGCACTGAAGCTTTCTTT. Translated, it gives CASSLQGPRGGTEAFF. Combining the CDR3 with reference TRBV18 and TRBJ1-1 gives the whole variable domain NAGVMQNPRHLVRRRGQEARLRCSPMKGHSHVYWYRQLPEEGLKFMVYLQKENIIDESGMPKERFSAEFPKEGPSILRIQQVVRGDSAAYFCASSLQGPRGGTEAFFGQGTRLTVV.

The chain is built from TRBV5-4 and TRBJ1-3, with D possibly matching TRBD1 (6 bases). The V end lost 4 bases, the J end lost 0 bases, and 11 bases lay between the germline ends. CDR3 size: 15 residues. The germline gives CDR1 SGHNT, CDR2 YYREEE (reference sequence). The CDR3 region is CASSPDRNSGNTIYF. In DNA, the CDR3 is TGTGCCAGCAGCCCCGACAGGAACTCTGGAAACACCATATATTTT.

The chain links TRBV2 to TRBJ2-5; 9 bases agree with TRBD2. The V segment lost 8 bases and the J segment 1 base; nucleotides outside the gene matches: 5. This CDR3 has 14 residues. From germline, CDR1 is SNHLY and CDR2 FYNNEI. The CDR3 nucleotides are TGTGCCAGCCGTCTTAGCGGGGGCCAAGAGACCCAGTACTTC. It encodes CASRLSGGQETQYF.

This chain links TRBV5-5 with TRBJ2-1, with 11 bases identical to TRBD2. CDR3 size: 15 residues. Unmatched junction bases numbered 2, after V lost 2 bases and J lost 4 bases. Per the germline V gene, CDR1 is SGHKS and CDR2 is YYEKEE (reference sequence). This CDR3 reads CASSLTSGSYNEQFF. Here the CDR3 DNA reads TGTGCCAGCAGCTTAACTAGCGGGAGTTACAATGAGCAGTTCTTC.

The chain links TRBV19 to TRBJ2-7; 8 nucleotides match TRBD2. Germline CDR1 reads LNHDA; CDR2 reads SQIVND (reference sequence). The V gene end was trimmed by 6 bases and the J gene end by 0 bases; junction bases not matched to a gene: 4. This CDR3 comprises 14 residues. The CDR3 DNA follows: TGTGCCAGTAGGACCGGGACTAGCTCCTACGAGCAGTACTTC. Translation gives CASRTGTSSYEQYF.

The chain couples TRBV18 to TRBJ2-1, with 10 bases fitting TRBD2. Germline CDR1 reads KGHSH; CDR2 reads LQKENI. The J segment lost 13 bases and the V segment lost 6 bases, leaving 6 bases of the junction unmatched. The CDR3 is 12 amino acids. CDR3 sequence (DNA): TGTGCCAGCTCGAAGCGGGAGGGGACCCAGTTCTTC. As protein: CASSKREGTQFF.

The chain is built from TRBV28 and TRBJ1-4, with D possibly matching TRBD1 (5 bases). Trimming took 7 bases from V and 5 from J, leaving 14 bases between them. This CDR3 is 14 amino acids long. CDR1 is MDHEN and CDR2 is SYDVKM in the germline V gene. The CDR3, as DNA: TGTGCCAGCATTCTCGGGGGAGGGAATGAAAAACTGTTTTTT. Translating it yields CASILGGGNEKLFF.

This clone has just a few counts. This chain links TRBV5-1 with TRBJ2-2, with D possibly matching TRBD1 (5 bases). This CDR3 spans 17 amino acids. V was cut by 0 bases and J by 5 bases, with 17 bases left in between. Germline V gene sequence: CDR1 SGHRS, CDR2 YFSETQ. CDR3 loop: CASSLVAGRDGTGELFF. The CDR3, as DNA: TGCGCCAGCAGCTTGGTTGCTGGCAGGGATGGTACCGGGGAGCTGTTTTTT.

The V and J genes are TRBV6-1 and TRBJ1-2, with TRBD1 identical over 7 bases. CDR3 length: 14 residues. Germline V lookup: CDR1 MNHNS, CDR2 SASEGT. V gave up 6 bases and J gave up 6 bases; unmatched junction bases: 10. CDR3 sequence: CASRSGQKLHGYTF. CDR3 nucleotides: TGTGCCAGCAGGTCGGGACAGAAGTTGCATGGCTACACCTTC.

The V and J genes are TRBV19 and TRBJ2-3; 11 bases are shared with TRBD2. CDR3 length: 16 residues. CDR1 and CDR2 (germline): LNHDA, SQIVND (reference sequence). The V gene end was trimmed by 5 bases and the J gene end by 4 bases; junction bases not matched to a gene: 8. The CDR3: CASSVHTSGSADTQYF. The CDR3, as DNA: TGTGCCAGTAGTGTCCACACTAGCGGGAGCGCAGATACGCAGTATTTT.

The chain couples TRBV14 to TRBJ1-1, with D possibly matching TRBD1 (5 bases). The germline gives CDR1 SGHDN, CDR2 FVKESK. The CDR3 runs to 13 residues. With 2 bases removed from V and 5 bases from J, the gap between germline ends came to 9 bases. In DNA form, the CDR3 reads TGTGCCAGCAGCCAAAATCAGGGAACTGAAGCTTTCTTT. It translates to CASSQNQGTEAFF.

This chain connects TRBV5-1 to TRBJ1-1, with 9 bases lining up with TRBD1. The CDR3 consists of 15 residues. Per germline, CDR1 SGHRS and CDR2 YFSETQ. Losses at the gene ends were 4 bases for V and 4 bases for J; bases not matched to a gene: 8. For the CDR3, the DNA is TGCGCCAGCAGCACAGCGACAGGGGGTACCACTGAAGCTTTCTTT. This codes for CASSTATGGTTEAFF.

The chain links TRBV5-1 to TRBJ2-1; unclear D gene. Germline V gives CDR1 SGHRS, CDR2 YFSETQ. The V end lost 0 bases, the J end lost 7 bases, and 11 bases lay between the germline ends. The CDR3 totals 14 residues. The CDR3 coding sequence is TGCGCCAGCAGCTTGGTGACTTTGGCGAATGAGCAGTTCTTC. Residues: CASSLVTLANEQFF.

This clone was counted a few times. This CDR3 is CASTLTGTGLIHEQYF. The CDR3 nucleotides are TGTGCCAGCACCCTAACCGGGACAGGGCTTATACACGAGCAGTACTTC. The V call is TRBV28, the J call TRBJ2-7; 9 bases are shared with TRBD1. The CDR3 length is 16 residues. V shed 7 bases and J 5 bases; nucleotides not matched to a gene: 15. The germline V gene has CDR1 MDHEN and CDR2 SYDVKM.

The chain combines TRBV5-1 with TRBJ1-1; 7 nucleotides agree with TRBD1. Losses at the gene ends were 5 bases for V and 5 bases for J; bases not matched to a gene: 9. CDR3 length equals 14 residues. Per germline, CDR1 SGHRS and CDR2 YFSETQ. The CDR3: CASSWGQRGTEAFF. CDR3 bases: TGCGCCAGCAGTTGGGGACAGCGAGGTACTGAAGCTTTCTTT.